A selection of T cell receptor beta chains follows, all from one sample in a study of brain metastases from non-small cell lung cancer. Clones were read by immunoSEQ multiplex PCR, and TCRdb kept only the in-frame ones, dropping some. The profile covers roughly 4,200 clones, with more than 80% appearing a single time and around 6% taken by the ten largest. The sequenced sample consisted of primary lung tumor tissue. These receptors were collected from a donor over 35 with non-small cell lung cancer. Both conserved end residues are trimmed from each CDR3.

J	V	CDR3
TRBJ1-4	TRBV6-5	ASSYFGSNEKLF
TRBJ2-7	TRBV5-6	ASIRDRQPYEQY
TRBJ2-3	TRBV9	ASSPSWRDGTDTQY
TRBJ1-1	TRBV6-5	AVDRGVGTEAF
TRBJ2-3	TRBV7-2	ASSFSRQGEGMQY
TRBJ2-2	TRBV27	ASSLRGAGELF
TRBJ2-7	TRBV15	ATSRDWQRLSYEQY
TRBJ2-5	TRBV5-1	ASSPSQETQY
TRBJ2-7	TRBV5-4	ASSLSTSEQY
TRBJ1-2	TRBV9	ASSSFRDGYT
TRBJ2-2	TRBV5-6	ASSLGGLTHTGELF
TRBJ1-4	TRBV5-1	ASSSSPGQAEKLF
TRBJ2-5	TRBV28	ASSLLVAGPQETQY